This TCR beta chain was profiled in a study of identical twins. Whole-study results and caveats: Those out-of-frame alpha sequences shared by twins showed an excess of low generation probability.

Donors were all healthy Caucasians. The germline gives CDR1 MNHNS, CDR2 SASEGT. The CDR3 runs to 14 residues. V trimming: 6 bases; J trimming: 8 bases; junction bases outside the gene matches: 12. Concerning this clonotype: As yet, its antigen is unknown.

TCRdb re-derived calls from the 5' RACE reads in MiXCR, one entry per CDR3 protein. The sample lists some 570,000 distinct CDR3 sequences, about a fifth occurring once. A further study also used this sample, focusing on yellow fever vaccine responses in identical twins. That study reports: It has been reported that, in twins, the vaccine T cell response seemed partly convergent and partly personalized.

Sequenced: CD4+ T cells sorted from blood. The sequence was collected from a woman aged 18-29 years in good health. The chain joins TRBV6-1 to TRBJ1-2; 7 positions agree with TRBD1. The CDR3 loop is CASRTGTTSGGYTF. The CDR3 coding sequence is TGTGCCAGCAGGACAGGGACTACAAGCGGGGGCTACACCTTC.